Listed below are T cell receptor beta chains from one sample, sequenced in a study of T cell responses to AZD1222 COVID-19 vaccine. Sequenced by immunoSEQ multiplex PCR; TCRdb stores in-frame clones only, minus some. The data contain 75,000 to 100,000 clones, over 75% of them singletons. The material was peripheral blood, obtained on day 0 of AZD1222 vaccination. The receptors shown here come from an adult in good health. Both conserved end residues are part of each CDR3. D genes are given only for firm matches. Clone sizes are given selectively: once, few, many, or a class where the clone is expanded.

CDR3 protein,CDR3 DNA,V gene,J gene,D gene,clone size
CASSESRRGGVTDTQYF,TGCGCCAGCAGTGAGTCCCGGCGCGGGGGGGTTACAGATACGCAGTATTTT,TRBV10-2,TRBJ2-3,TRBD2,-
CATSAGGHNQPQHF,TGTGCCACGAGCGCAGGGGGCCATAATCAGCCCCAGCATTTT,TRBV24-1,TRBJ1-5,TRBD1,-
CASSLFPGTEAFF,TGTGCCAGCAGTCTCTTCCCGGGAACTGAAGCTTTCTTT,TRBV27,TRBJ1-1,-,-
CASIGTLSPLHF,TGTGCCAGCATCGGCACTCTTTCACCCCTCCACTTT,TRBV2,TRBJ1-6,-,-
CASRFEGPVGELFF,TGTGCCAGCAGGTTCGAGGGCCCGGTCGGGGAGCTGTTTTTT,TRBV13,TRBJ2-2,-,-
CASSSGLILTYEQYF,TGTGCCAGCAGCTCGGGACTGATCCTTACCTACGAGCAGTACTTC,TRBV11-2,TRBJ2-7,-,-
CASSLATGVNSPLHF,TGTGCCAGCAGTTTGGCGACAGGTGTTAATTCACCCCTCCACTTT,TRBV6-5,TRBJ1-6,-,-
CASSLDSGGRSPLHF,TGCGCCAGCAGCTTGGATTCGGGGGGGCGCTCACCCCTCCACTTT,TRBV5-1,TRBJ1-6,-,-
CASISSPGQGPNTEAFF,TGTGCCAGCATCTCTTCCCCGGGACAGGGGCCTAACACTGAAGCTTTCTTT,TRBV28,TRBJ1-1,TRBD1,-
CASSQEWQGGQHF,TGTGCCAGCAGCCAAGAATGGCAGGGCGGCCAGCATTTT,TRBV4-2,TRBJ1-5,-,-
CASTRQGLSFGGTEAFF,TGCGCCAGCACCCGTCAGGGACTCTCTTTTGGGGGAACTGAAGCTTTCTTT,TRBV5-1,TRBJ1-1,-,-
CSARERLGYTF,TGCAGTGCTAGAGAGAGGCTTGGCTACACCTTC,TRBV20-1,TRBJ1-2,-,-
CASSLTDRGTDTQYF,TGTGCCAGCAGCTTAACCGACAGGGGCACAGATACGCAGTATTTT,TRBV7-3,TRBJ2-3,TRBD1,once
CASSRRVTGTEAFF,TGTGCCAGCAGCCGGAGGGTGACGGGCACTGAAGCTTTCTTT,TRBV5-8,TRBJ1-1,-,-
CASSYSGPGRGYTF,TGTGCCAGCAGTTACTCCGGGCCAGGGCGAGGCTACACCTTC,TRBV6-2/TRBV6-3,TRBJ1-2,-,-
CASSSRDRNQPQHF,TGTGCCAGCAGTTCCAGAGACCGCAATCAGCCCCAGCATTTT,TRBV6-5,TRBJ1-5,-,once
CASSFLGPWGSGANVLTF,TGTGCCAGCAGTTTCCTGGGGCCTTGGGGCTCTGGGGCCAACGTCCTGACTTTC,TRBV27,TRBJ2-6,-,-
CASSVDAGALGEQYF,TGTGCCAGTAGTGTTGACGCCGGGGCCTTGGGCGAGCAGTACTTC,TRBV19,TRBJ2-7,-,-
CASSPRGSMNTEAFF,TGTGCCAGCTCACCACGCGGCAGCATGAACACTGAAGCTTTCTTT,TRBV18,TRBJ1-1,-,-
CASSLGRGRGTEAFF,TGTGCCAGCAGCTTAGGCAGGGGCCGCGGCACTGAAGCTTTCTTT,TRBV7-2,TRBJ1-1,-,-
CASSPSGRTTNEKLFF,TGCGCCAGCAGCCCGAGCGGACGGACAACTAATGAAAAACTGTTTTTT,TRBV5-1,TRBJ1-4,-,-
CASSQISSQAGGRTDTQYF,TGCGCCAGCAGCCAAATAAGCTCCCAAGCGGGGGGGCGCACAGATACGCAGTATTTT,TRBV4-1,TRBJ2-3,TRBD2,-
CASSFKGGWGTRDTQYF,TGTGCCAGCAGTTTTAAAGGCGGGTGGGGAACTAGGGATACGCAGTATTTT,TRBV27,TRBJ2-3,-,-
CASSQGGRAGNTIYF,TGTGCCAGCAGCCAGGGCGGAAGGGCTGGAAACACCATATATTTT,TRBV3-1/TRBV3-2,TRBJ1-3,-,-
CASSRLRTGELFF,TGTGCCAGCAGCCGCCTCCGAACCGGGGAGCTGTTTTTT,TRBV11-3,TRBJ2-2,-,-
CASSPGTGLGYTF,TGTGCCAGCAGCCCCGGGACAGGGTTAGGCTACACCTTC,TRBV7-9,TRBJ1-2,TRBD1,-